Listed below are T cell receptor beta chains from one sample, sequenced in a study of blood T cell repertoires in COVID-19. Generated by immunoSEQ multiplex PCR, the TCRdb table keeps only in-frame clones and is missing some. This table holds 150,000 to 200,000 clones, 80% to 95% found once. The sample taken for sequencing was peripheral blood. The origin of the receptors is a woman between 55 and 75 years old with COVID-19, enrolled during active disease. Both conserved end residues are part of each CDR3. The D gene is left open where the match is weak. Only some rows state a clone size, as once, few, many or a class for expanded clones.

>-|-|TRBV5-6|TRBJ2-3
CASSPPPSTDTQYF
TGTGCCAGCAGTCCTCCCCCGAGCACAGATACGCAGTATTTT
>TRBD2|-|TRBV4-2|TRBJ2-1
CASSQVGGVIYNEQFF
TGTGCCAGCAGCCAAGTCGGGGGGGTTATCTACAATGAGCAGTTCTTC
>TRBD1|-|TRBV27|TRBJ2-7
CASSSPGQREQYF
TGTGCCAGCAGTTCTCCGGGACAGCGCGAGCAGTACTTC
>-|-|TRBV2|TRBJ2-5
CASSERALQGTQYF
TGTGCCAGCAGTGAAAGGGCACTTCAGGGGACCCAGTACTTC
>TRBD1|-|TRBV19|TRBJ1-5
CASRRGDSFNQPQHF
TGTGCCAGTAGAAGAGGGGACAGTTTCAATCAGCCCCAGCATTTT
>TRBD1|-|TRBV29-1|TRBJ2-3
CSVQAGTAFTDTQYF
TGCAGCGTTCAAGCCGGGACAGCTTTCACAGATACGCAGTATTTT
>-|-|TRBV6-5|TRBJ2-7
CASSPQGVGYEQYF
TGTGCCAGCAGTCCTCAGGGCGTCGGCTACGAGCAGTACTTC
>-|once|TRBV9|TRBJ1-1
CASSVTGLNTEAFF
TGTGCCAGCAGCGTCACAGGGTTGAACACTGAAGCTTTCTTT
>-|-|TRBV3-1/TRBV3-2|TRBJ2-2
CASSQVGGNTGELFF
TGTGCCAGCAGCCAAGTAGGGGGGAACACCGGGGAGCTGTTTTTT
>-|-|TRBV12-5|TRBJ2-1
CASGLVRAGNEQFF
TGTGCTAGTGGTTTGGTCCGAGCCGGCAATGAGCAGTTCTTC
>-|-|TRBV19|TRBJ2-7
CASSRSGPSYEQYF
TGTGCCAGTAGTAGATCAGGTCCCTCTTACGAGCAGTACTTC
>TRBD1|-|TRBV5-1|TRBJ1-5
CASSLGQGANQPQHF
TGCGCCAGCAGCTTGGGACAGGGGGCTAATCAGCCCCAGCATTTT
>-|-|TRBV27|TRBJ1-5
CASSLSGGAGQPQHF
TGTGCCAGCAGTCTCTCGGGAGGGGCTGGTCAGCCCCAGCATTTT
>TRBD2|many|TRBV9|TRBJ2-1
CASSASGPNNEQFF
TGTGCCAGCAGCGCTAGCGGGCCTAACAATGAGCAGTTCTTC
>TRBD1|-|TRBV19|TRBJ2-5
CASSNRGQETQYF
TGTGCCAGTAGCAACAGGGGTCAAGAGACCCAGTACTTC
>TRBD2|few|TRBV2|TRBJ2-2
CASRASGGADGELFF
TGTGCCAGCAGGGCAAGCGGGGGGGCCGACGGGGAGCTGTTTTTT
>-|-|TRBV7-3|TRBJ1-1
CASSPTDIRGTEAFF
TGTGCCAGCAGCCCAACAGACATTAGGGGAACTGAAGCTTTCTTT
>-|-|TRBV7-9|TRBJ1-3
CASSPRSGNTIYF
TGTGCCAGCAGCCCGCGCTCTGGAAACACCATATATTTT
>-|-|TRBV3-1/TRBV3-2|TRBJ1-2
CASSRLREPLDGYTF
TGTGCCAGCAGCCGCCTGCGGGAGCCCCTTGATGGCTACACCTTC
>-|-|TRBV29-1|TRBJ1-2
CSVGGAGIGYGYTF
TGCAGCGTAGGGGGGGCTGGTATTGGCTATGGCTACACCTTC
>-|-|TRBV18|TRBJ1-5
CASSPTGYSNQPQHF
TGTGCCAGCTCACCTACAGGATATAGCAATCAGCCCCAGCATTTT
>-|-|TRBV11-1|TRBJ1-2
CASSLGPGYYGYTF
TGTGCCAGCAGCTTAGGGCCGGGGTACTATGGCTACACCTTC
>-|-|TRBV7-8|TRBJ2-7
CASSPRSRETYEQYF
TGTGCCAGCAGCCCAAGGTCCAGGGAAACCTACGAGCAGTACTTC
>-|-|TRBV20-1|TRBJ1-1
CSASSGMNTEAFF
TGCAGTGCTAGTTCGGGGATGAACACTGAAGCTTTCTTT